A selection of T cell receptor beta chains follows, all from one sample in a study of blood T cell repertoires in COVID-19. TCRdb's table, derived via immunoSEQ multiplex PCR, lists solely in-frame clones and lacks some. The table includes 120,000 to 150,000 clones, around 84% detected once. The sequenced sample consisted of peripheral blood. The receptors were gathered from a human donor with acute or convalescent COVID-19. The donor label of this sample is uncertain. Each CDR3 is given with its conserved first and last residue. Fields, in order: J gene, clone size, D gene, V gene, CDR3 protein, CDR3 DNA. The D gene is left open where the match is weak. Rows may omit the clone size; those that give it use once, few, many or a size class.

J: TRBJ1-3
size: -
D: -
V: TRBV6-2/TRBV6-3
CDR3: CASSTLGQRPAGNTIYF
DNA: TGTGCCAGCAGTACCCTCGGACAGCGGCCCGCTGGAAACACCATATATTTT

J: TRBJ2-1
size: -
D: TRBD2
V: TRBV27
CDR3: CASRRTSGGQEFF
DNA: TGTGCCAGCAGGAGAACTAGCGGGGGGCAGGAGTTCTTC

J: TRBJ1-1
size: -
D: -
V: TRBV20-1
CDR3: CSASTPGLTEAFF
DNA: TGCAGTGCTAGTACTCCAGGGCTGACTGAAGCTTTCTTT

J: TRBJ2-1
size: -
D: TRBD1
V: TRBV6-5
CDR3: CASSYPPGQGYNEQFF
DNA: TGTGCCAGCAGTTACCCTCCGGGACAGGGGTACAATGAGCAGTTCTTC

J: TRBJ2-5
size: -
D: TRBD2
V: TRBV4-2
CDR3: CASSQATSGGPQETQYF
DNA: TGTGCCAGCAGCCAAGCTACTAGCGGGGGCCCTCAAGAGACCCAGTACTTC

J: TRBJ2-7
size: -
D: -
V: TRBV27
CDR3: CASSSSRAAEQYF
DNA: TGTGCCAGCAGTTCCTCCAGGGCAGCGGAGCAGTACTTC

J: TRBJ2-3
size: few
D: TRBD1
V: TRBV10-3
CDR3: CAISGAGTGVTDTQYF
DNA: TGTGCCATCAGTGGGGCCGGGACAGGGGTCACAGATACGCAGTATTTT

J: TRBJ1-1
size: -
D: -
V: TRBV30
CDR3: CAWSVGGSPEAFF
DNA: TGTGCCTGGAGTGTTGGAGGATCCCCTGAAGCTTTCTTT

J: TRBJ1-2
size: -
D: -
V: TRBV28
CDR3: CASSPWGEGTF
DNA: -

J: TRBJ1-2
size: -
D: -
V: TRBV24-1
CDR3: CATPRGGYTF
DNA: TGTGCCACCCCACGGGGGGGCTACACCTTC

J: TRBJ1-6
size: -
D: -
V: TRBV7-2
CDR3: CASSFQGRTKSSYNSPLHF
DNA: TGTGCCAGCAGCTTCCAGGGGCGCACAAAGAGCTCCTATAATTCACCCCTCCACTTT

J: TRBJ1-3
size: few
D: -
V: TRBV14
CDR3: CASSHEIFFSGNTIYF
DNA: TGTGCCAGCAGCCACGAGATATTCTTCTCTGGAAACACCATATATTTT

J: TRBJ1-1
size: -
D: TRBD1
V: TRBV6-5
CDR3: CASSTGGKRNTEAFF
DNA: TGTGCCAGCAGTACAGGGGGCAAGCGGAACACTGAAGCTTTCTTT

J: TRBJ1-2
size: -
D: -
V: TRBV28
CDR3: CASSVPGTGNGYTF
DNA: TGTGCCAGCAGTGTCCCGGGCACAGGGAATGGCTACACCTTC

J: TRBJ1-5
size: -
D: -
V: TRBV19
CDR3: CASTRRSGGNQPQHF
DNA: TGTGCCAGTACCCGCCGGAGCGGAGGCAATCAGCCCCAGCATTTT

J: TRBJ1-1
size: -
D: -
V: TRBV29-1
CDR3: CSVKQGYTEAFF
DNA: TGCAGCGTCAAACAGGGATACACTGAAGCTTTCTTT

J: TRBJ2-1
size: -
D: TRBD2
V: TRBV24-1
CDR3: CATSDRSGRYNEQFF
DNA: TGTGCCACCAGTGATCGTAGCGGGCGGTACAATGAGCAGTTCTTC

J: TRBJ1-5
size: -
D: TRBD1
V: TRBV30
CDR3: CAWSATGDLSRPQHF
DNA: TGTGCCTGGAGCGCGACAGGGGACTTGAGTCGGCCCCAGCATTTT

J: TRBJ1-1
size: -
D: -
V: TRBV5-6
CDR3: CASSIEQGHTEAFF
DNA: TGTGCCAGCAGCATAGAACAGGGCCACACTGAAGCTTTCTTT

J: TRBJ2-2
size: once
D: -
V: TRBV7-2
CDR3: CASSHLWTDGELFF
DNA: TGTGCCAGCAGTCATTTGTGGACAGACGGGGAGCTGTTTTTT

J: TRBJ2-7
size: -
D: TRBD2
V: TRBV5-6
CDR3: CASSFSGGGPYEQYF
DNA: TGTGCCAGCAGCTTTAGCGGGGGGGGACCCTACGAGCAGTACTTC

J: TRBJ1-4
size: -
D: -
V: TRBV19
CDR3: CASSISRVVSEKLFF
DNA: TGTGCCAGTAGTATTTCGAGGGTAGTAAGCGAAAAACTGTTTTTT

J: TRBJ1-3
size: -
D: -
V: TRBV19
CDR3: CASSIDFVQGRNTIYF
DNA: TGTGCCAGTAGTATAGATTTCGTCCAGGGGAGAAACACCATATATTTT

J: TRBJ1-1
size: -
D: TRBD1
V: TRBV27
CDR3: CASSSQRRGQTEAFF
DNA: TGTGCCAGCAGTTCCCAGCGGAGGGGGCAAACTGAAGCTTTCTTT

J: TRBJ1-2
size: -
D: -
V: TRBV6-5
CDR3: CASSYSVGGDYGYTF
DNA: TGTGCCAGCAGTTACTCGGTCGGGGGAGACTATGGCTACACCTTC

J: TRBJ1-1
size: -
D: TRBD1
V: TRBV6-2/TRBV6-3
CDR3: CASSDRGTTEAFF
DNA: TGTGCCAGCAGTGACAGGGGGACCACTGAAGCTTTCTTT

J: TRBJ1-1
size: -
D: -
V: TRBV30
CDR3: CAWSVGGGGTEAFF
DNA: TGTGCCTGGAGTGTCGGAGGGGGGGGCACTGAAGCTTTCTTT

J: TRBJ2-2
size: -
D: TRBD1
V: TRBV5-3
CDR3: CARSFSQGGTGELFF
DNA: TGTGCCAGAAGCTTTTCACAGGGGGGCACCGGGGAGCTGTTTTTT

J: TRBJ2-1
size: -
D: -
V: TRBV5-4
CDR3: CASRNQQGGHYNEQFF
DNA: TGTGCCAGCAGGAACCAACAGGGGGGGCACTACAATGAGCAGTTCTTC

J: TRBJ2-7
size: -
D: TRBD2
V: TRBV7-2
CDR3: CASSLASGASEQYF
DNA: TGTGCCAGCAGCTTAGCTAGCGGGGCGTCCGAGCAGTACTTC

J: TRBJ1-5
size: -
D: TRBD1
V: TRBV15
CDR3: CATSLSGGEGNQPQHF
DNA: TGTGCCACCAGCTTATCAGGGGGCGAGGGCAATCAGCCCCAGCATTTT

J: TRBJ1-1
size: -
D: TRBD1
V: TRBV12-3/TRBV12-4
CDR3: CASSLGGDSEAFF
DNA: TGTGCCAGCAGTTTAGGCGGGGACAGCGAAGCTTTCTTT

J: TRBJ2-1
size: -
D: -
V: TRBV9
CDR3: CASSVEPGYNEQFF
DNA: TGTGCCAGCAGCGTAGAACCAGGTTACAATGAGCAGTTCTTC

J: TRBJ2-1
size: once
D: TRBD2
V: TRBV11-3
CDR3: CASSPREGGVNEQFF
DNA: TGTGCCAGCAGCCCCAGGGAGGGTGGGGTAAATGAGCAGTTCTTC

J: TRBJ1-2
size: -
D: -
V: TRBV4-2
CDR3: CASSQDTAGANYGYTF
DNA: TGTGCCAGCAGCCAAGATACAGCAGGGGCTAACTATGGCTACACCTTC

J: TRBJ2-4
size: once
D: TRBD1
V: TRBV19
CDR3: CASSIGSTGRAKNIQYF
DNA: TGTGCCAGTAGTATCGGATCGACAGGGAGAGCCAAAAACATTCAGTACTTC

J: TRBJ1-3
size: -
D: -
V: TRBV28
CDR3: CASSLGSVGSSGNTIYF
DNA: TGTGCCAGCAGTTTAGGTTCAGTTGGGAGCTCTGGAAACACCATATATTTT

J: TRBJ1-3
size: -
D: -
V: TRBV4-2
CDR3: CASSQFSGRYSGNTIYF
DNA: TGTGCCAGCAGCCAATTCTCAGGGCGATACTCTGGAAACACCATATATTTT

J: TRBJ1-2
size: -
D: -
V: TRBV7-3
CDR3: CASSWGQGPFGYTF
DNA: TGTGCCAGCAGCTGGGGGCAGGGACCCTTCGGCTACACCTTC

J: TRBJ2-3
size: -
D: TRBD2
V: TRBV7-3
CDR3: CASSPGLAGGTDTQYF
DNA: TGTGCCAGCAGCCCGGGACTAGCGGGAGGAACAGATACGCAGTATTTT

J: TRBJ1-1
size: -
D: TRBD1
V: TRBV24-1
CDR3: CATSDRTGWRAFF
DNA: TGTGCCACCAGTGATCGGACAGGGTGGAGAGCTTTCTTT

J: TRBJ1-1
size: few
D: -
V: TRBV12-3/TRBV12-4
CDR3: CASKIREDTEAFF
DNA: TGTGCCAGCAAAATCAGGGAAGACACTGAAGCTTTCTTT

J: TRBJ2-3
size: -
D: -
V: TRBV19
CDR3: CASSDREASTDTQYF
DNA: TGTGCCAGTAGTGACCGCGAGGCCAGCACAGATACGCAGTATTTT

J: TRBJ2-3
size: -
D: -
V: TRBV6-1
CDR3: CASSVQGLFSPDTQYF
DNA: TGTGCCAGCAGTGTCCAGGGGCTTTTCAGCCCAGATACGCAGTATTTT

J: TRBJ2-7
size: -
D: -
V: TRBV5-5
CDR3: CASSSAGLGQYF
DNA: TGTGCCAGCAGTTCGGCGGGTCTGGGGCAGTACTTC

J: TRBJ2-7
size: -
D: TRBD2
V: TRBV6-1
CDR3: CASSEAGTTTYEQYF
DNA: TGTGCCAGCAGTGAAGCCGGGACTACTACCTACGAGCAGTACTTC

J: TRBJ1-4
size: -
D: TRBD1
V: TRBV19
CDR3: CASSRLQGASEKLFF
DNA: TGTGCCAGTAGTAGATTACAGGGGGCGAGTGAAAAACTGTTTTTT

J: TRBJ2-1
size: -
D: TRBD1
V: TRBV24-1
CDR3: CATSDSGQGGSYNEQFF
DNA: TGTGCCACCAGTGATTCGGGACAGGGGGGATCCTACAATGAGCAGTTCTTC

J: TRBJ1-3
size: -
D: -
V: TRBV9
CDR3: CASSVRSGFGNTIYF
DNA: TGTGCCAGCAGCGTTAGATCAGGGTTCGGAAACACCATATATTTT

J: TRBJ1-5
size: -
D: TRBD1
V: TRBV5-8
CDR3: CASSWGQGEQPQHF
DNA: TGTGCCAGCAGTTGGGGACAGGGAGAACAGCCCCAGCATTTT

J: TRBJ1-2
size: -
D: -
V: TRBV25-1
CDR3: CASSDGANYGYTF
DNA: TGTGCCAGCAGTGACGGAGCTAACTATGGCTACACCTTC

J: TRBJ2-5
size: -
D: -
V: TRBV28
CDR3: CASCSARGPQEETQYF
DNA: TGTGCCAGCTGCTCTGCGCGGGGACCGCAGGAAGAGACCCAGTACTTC

J: TRBJ2-3
size: -
D: -
V: TRBV28
CDR3: CASSSRRHRGSTDTQYF
DNA: TGTGCCAGCAGTTCCCGAAGACATCGGGGGAGCACAGATACGCAGTATTTT

J: TRBJ1-4
size: -
D: -
V: TRBV7-6
CDR3: CASSLQATNEKLFF
DNA: TGTGCCAGCAGCTTACAGGCAACTAATGAAAAACTGTTTTTT

J: TRBJ1-1
size: few
D: -
V: TRBV13
CDR3: CASSTYRRASPNTEAFF
DNA: TGTGCCAGCAGCACCTATAGGAGGGCTAGTCCCAACACTGAAGCTTTCTTT